The clone carrying this T cell receptor beta chain was seen at least ten times. Its antigen is as yet unknown. The data were taken from a study of T-cell memory formation after mild COVID-19. Study-wide results and caveats: Confirmation was lacking for SARS-CoV-2 specificity of second-wave clones that peaked on day 37. Detection of some responders pre-infection suggested pre-existing cross-reactive memory T cells participated.

Sample barcodes and UMIs were carried by the TCR alpha and TCR beta cDNA libraries that 5'RACE generated with constant-segment primers. TCRdb re-analysed the 5' RACE reads in MiXCR, keeping a single row per CDR3 protein. Counted here are nearly 250,000 distinct CDR3 sequences, 15% occurring once; the ten biggest clones make up around 2%. Sequences were obtained from PBMCs or a T cell subset sorted from them (not recorded which). The sequence was obtained from an adult woman who had mild COVID-19 (a few samples of this study predate the infection). Cell type and time point are not known.

The CDR3 nucleotides are TGTGCCAGCAGGCGGGCGCAGGATAATCAGCCCCAGCATTTT. It encodes CASRRAQDNQPQHF. The chain is built from TRBV12-3 or TRBV12-4 and TRBJ1-5; D not resolved. Trimming left V 6 bases short and J 4 bases short, with 13 bases between. There are 14 residues in the CDR3.